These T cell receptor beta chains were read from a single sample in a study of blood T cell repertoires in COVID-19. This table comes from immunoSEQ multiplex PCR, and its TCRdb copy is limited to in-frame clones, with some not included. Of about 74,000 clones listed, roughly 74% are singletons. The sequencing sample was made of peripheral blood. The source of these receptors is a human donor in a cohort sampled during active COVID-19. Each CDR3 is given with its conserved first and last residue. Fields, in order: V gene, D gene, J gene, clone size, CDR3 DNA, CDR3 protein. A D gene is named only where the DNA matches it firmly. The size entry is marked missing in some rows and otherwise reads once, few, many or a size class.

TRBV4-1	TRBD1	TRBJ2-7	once	TGCGCCAGCAGGCAAACAGGGGCATCCGAGCAGTACTTC	CASRQTGASEQYF
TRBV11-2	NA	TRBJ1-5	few	TGTGCCAGCAGCTTAGGTGGGGGGTACCAGCCCCAGCATTTT	CASSLGGGYQPQHF
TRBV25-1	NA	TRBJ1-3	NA	TGTGCCAGCAGTCCTAGGACAGCTAACACCATATATTTT	CASSPRTANTIYF
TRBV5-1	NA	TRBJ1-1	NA	TGCGCCAGCAGCTTGGGGTTAAGGGGGAACACTGAAGCTTTCTTT	CASSLGLRGNTEAFF
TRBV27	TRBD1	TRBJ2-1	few	TGTGCCAGCAGTTATAACAGGGGGATCGATGAGCAGTTCTTC	CASSYNRGIDEQFF
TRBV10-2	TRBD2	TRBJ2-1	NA	TGCGCCAGCAGACTAGCGGGAGGCAATGAGCAGTTCTTC	CASRLAGGNEQFF
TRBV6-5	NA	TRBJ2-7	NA	TGTGCCAGCAGTTCCTCGACAGGAGCCTACGAGCAGTACTTC	CASSSSTGAYEQYF
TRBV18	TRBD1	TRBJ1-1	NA	TGTGCCAGCTCTTCGGGACAGGGGGTAAGGACTGAAGCTTTCTTT	CASSSGQGVRTEAFF
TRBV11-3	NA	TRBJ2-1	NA	TGTGCCAGCAGCTCCCAAAATGAGCAGTTCTTC	CASSSQNEQFF
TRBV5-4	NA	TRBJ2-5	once	TGTGCCAGCAGCTTTGGGCAGGGCGCGACCCAGTACTTC	CASSFGQGATQYF
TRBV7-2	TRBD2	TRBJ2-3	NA	TGTGCCAGCAGCTTAGGCGCCCTAGCGGGAGGGATTGATACGCAGTATTTT	CASSLGALAGGIDTQYF
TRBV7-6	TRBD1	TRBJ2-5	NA	TGTGCCAGCAGCTCAGGACAGGGGACTTGGGAGACCCAGTACTTC	CASSSGQGTWETQYF
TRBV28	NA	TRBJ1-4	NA	TGTGCCAGCAGTTTCCCCGCTGGATACAGTGCAACTAATGAAAAACTGTTTTTT	CASSFPAGYSATNEKLFF
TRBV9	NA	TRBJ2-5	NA	TGTGCCAGCAGCGTAGCTACGCTCGGGGTCCAAGAGACCCAGTACTTC	CASSVATLGVQETQYF
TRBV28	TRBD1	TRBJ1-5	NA	TGTGCCAGCCGGGGAGAGCAGGGGGTCAATCAGCCCCAGCATTTT	CASRGEQGVNQPQHF
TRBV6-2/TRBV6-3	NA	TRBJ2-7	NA	TGTGCCAGCAGTTACTCGAGAGTCTACGAGCAGTACTTC	CASSYSRVYEQYF
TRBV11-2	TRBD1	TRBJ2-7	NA	TGTGCCAGCAGCTTAGCTCCCCGACAGGGGGCAGCTTCCGAGCAGTACTTC	CASSLAPRQGAASEQYF
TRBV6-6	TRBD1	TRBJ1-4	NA	TGTGCCAGCATCACAGGGGGGGGTGAAAAACTGTTTTTT	CASITGGGEKLFF
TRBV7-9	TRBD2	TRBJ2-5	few	TGTGCCAGCAGCTTTGGGCTAGCGGGAAACGGGGAGACCCAGTACTTC	CASSFGLAGNGETQYF
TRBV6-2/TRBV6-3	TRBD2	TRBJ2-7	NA	TGTGCCAGCAGTTACGAAGCGGGAGGCCCCCAATACGAGCAGTACTTC	CASSYEAGGPQYEQYF
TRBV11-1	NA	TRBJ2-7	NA	TGTGCCAGCAGCCATACTGAGGAGCAGTACTTC	CASSHTEEQYF
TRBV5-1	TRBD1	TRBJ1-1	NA	TGCGCCAGCAGCTGGGACAGGGTGGGAGCTGAAGCTTTCTTT	CASSWDRVGAEAFF
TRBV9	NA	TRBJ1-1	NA	TGTGCCAGCAGCGAACAACAGGCCAACACTGAAGCTTTCTTT	CASSEQQANTEAFF
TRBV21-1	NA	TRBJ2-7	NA	TGTGCCAGCAGGGGTAGCGGGACGTACGAGCAGTACTTC	CASRGSGTYEQYF
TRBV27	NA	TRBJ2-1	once	TGTGCCAGCAGTTTAAGGGCGGGAAGCTCCTACAATGAGCAGTTCTTC	CASSLRAGSSYNEQFF
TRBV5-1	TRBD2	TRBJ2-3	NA	TGCGCCAGCAGCCCCCCCGGGACTAGCGGGAGCACAGATACGCAGTATTTT	CASSPPGTSGSTDTQYF
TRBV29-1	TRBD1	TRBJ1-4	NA	TGCAGCGTTCCGGGACAGGGAGTCGAAAAACTGTTTTTT	CSVPGQGVEKLFF
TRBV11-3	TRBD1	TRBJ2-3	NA	TGTGCCAGCAGCTCCGGGACAGGGGGTACGGATACGCAGTATTTT	CASSSGTGGTDTQYF
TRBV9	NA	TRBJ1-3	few	TGTGCCAGCAGCGTAGGCAGGGCAGACACCATATATTTT	CASSVGRADTIYF
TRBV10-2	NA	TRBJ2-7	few	TGCGCCAGCAGCAGTGGCCTCTCCGAGCAGTACTTC	CASSSGLSEQYF
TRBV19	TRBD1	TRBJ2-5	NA	TGTGCCAGTAGTGGGGCCGGACAGGGTGAGGAGACCCAGTACTTC	CASSGAGQGEETQYF
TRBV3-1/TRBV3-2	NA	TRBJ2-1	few	TGTGCCAGCAGCCAAGCTTACAATGAGCAGTTCTTC	CASSQAYNEQFF
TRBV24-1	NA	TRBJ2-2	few	TGTGCCACGAGCGGATCCGGGGAGCTGTTTTTT	CATSGSGELFF